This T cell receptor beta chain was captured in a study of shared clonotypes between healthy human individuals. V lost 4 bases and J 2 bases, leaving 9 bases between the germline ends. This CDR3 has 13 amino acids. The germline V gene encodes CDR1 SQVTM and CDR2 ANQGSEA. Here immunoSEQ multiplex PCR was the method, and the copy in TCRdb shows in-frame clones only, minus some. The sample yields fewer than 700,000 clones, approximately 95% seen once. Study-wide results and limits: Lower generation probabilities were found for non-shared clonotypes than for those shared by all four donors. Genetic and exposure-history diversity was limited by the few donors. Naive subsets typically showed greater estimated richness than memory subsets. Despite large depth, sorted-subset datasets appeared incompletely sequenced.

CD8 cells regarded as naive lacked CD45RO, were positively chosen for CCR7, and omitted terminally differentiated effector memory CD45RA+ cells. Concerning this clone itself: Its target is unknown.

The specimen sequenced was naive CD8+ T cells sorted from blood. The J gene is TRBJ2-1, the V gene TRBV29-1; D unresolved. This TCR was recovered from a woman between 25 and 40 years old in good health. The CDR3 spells CSVVRNTYNEQFF. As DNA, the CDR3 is TGCAGCGTTGTGCGGAATACCTACAATGAGCAGTTCTTC.